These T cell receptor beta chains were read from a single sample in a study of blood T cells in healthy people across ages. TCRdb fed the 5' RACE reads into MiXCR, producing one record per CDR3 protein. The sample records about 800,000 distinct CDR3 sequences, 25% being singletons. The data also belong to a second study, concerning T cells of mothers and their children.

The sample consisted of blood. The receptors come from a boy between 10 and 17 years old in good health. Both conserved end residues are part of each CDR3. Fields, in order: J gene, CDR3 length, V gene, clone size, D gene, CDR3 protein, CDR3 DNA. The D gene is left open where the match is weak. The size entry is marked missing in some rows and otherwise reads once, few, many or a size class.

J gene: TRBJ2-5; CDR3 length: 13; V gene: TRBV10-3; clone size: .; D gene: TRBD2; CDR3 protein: CYFLQGPPREQYF; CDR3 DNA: TGCTATTTTCTGCAGGGCCCCCCGCGGGAGCAGTACTTC
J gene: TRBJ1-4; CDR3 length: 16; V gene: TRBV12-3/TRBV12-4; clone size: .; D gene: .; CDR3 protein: CASSFRQGKANEKLFF; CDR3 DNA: TGTGCCAGCAGTTTCAGGCAGGGAAAGGCTAATGAAAAACTGTTTTTT
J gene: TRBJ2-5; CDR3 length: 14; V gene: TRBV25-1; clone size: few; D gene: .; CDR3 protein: CASSESAGKETQYF; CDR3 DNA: TGTGCCAGCAGTGAATCGGCGGGGAAGGAGACCCAGTACTTC
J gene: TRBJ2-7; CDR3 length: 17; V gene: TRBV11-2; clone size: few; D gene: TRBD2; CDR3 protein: CASSPGLAGGSGYEQYF; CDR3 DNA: TGTGCCAGCAGCCCGGGACTAGCGGGAGGGTCGGGCTACGAGCAGTACTTC
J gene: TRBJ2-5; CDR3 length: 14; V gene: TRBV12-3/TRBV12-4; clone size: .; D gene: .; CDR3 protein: CASSLGERGETQYF; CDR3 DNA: TGTGCCAGCAGTTTAGGCGAAAGGGGCGAGACCCAGTACTTC
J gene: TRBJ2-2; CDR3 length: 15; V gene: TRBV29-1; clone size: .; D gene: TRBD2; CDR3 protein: CSVRLAGGNTGELFF; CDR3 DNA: TGCAGCGTTAGACTAGCGGGGGGAAACACCGGGGAGCTGTTTTTT
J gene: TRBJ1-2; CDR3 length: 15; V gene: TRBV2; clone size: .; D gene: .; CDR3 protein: CASSEWAAENYGYTF; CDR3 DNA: TGTGCCAGCAGTGAATGGGCGGCGGAGAACTATGGCTACACCTTC
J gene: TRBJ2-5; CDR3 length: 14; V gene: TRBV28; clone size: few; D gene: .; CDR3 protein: CASSLVGFQETQYF; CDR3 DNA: TGTGCCAGCAGTTTAGTAGGGTTCCAAGAGACCCAGTACTTC
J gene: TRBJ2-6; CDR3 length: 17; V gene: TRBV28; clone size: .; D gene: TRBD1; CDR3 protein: CASSLYPDRGEMDVLTF; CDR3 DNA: TGTGCCAGCAGTTTGTATCCGGACAGGGGGGAGATGGACGTCCTGACTTTC
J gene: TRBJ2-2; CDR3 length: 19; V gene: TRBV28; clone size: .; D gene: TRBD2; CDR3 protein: CASSPWGLAGEWNTGELFF; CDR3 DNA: TGTGCCAGCAGTCCATGGGGACTAGCGGGAGAGTGGAACACCGGGGAGCTGTTTTTT
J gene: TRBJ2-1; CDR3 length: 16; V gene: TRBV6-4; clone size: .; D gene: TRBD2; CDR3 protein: CASSRSSGGSYNEQFF; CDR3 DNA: TGTGCCAGCAGCCGTTCTAGCGGAGGCTCCTACAATGAGCAGTTCTTC
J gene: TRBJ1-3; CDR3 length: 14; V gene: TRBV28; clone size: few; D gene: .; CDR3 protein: CASRTPGFGNAIYF; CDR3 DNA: TGTGCCAGCAGGACACCAGGGTTTGGAAACGCCATATATTTT
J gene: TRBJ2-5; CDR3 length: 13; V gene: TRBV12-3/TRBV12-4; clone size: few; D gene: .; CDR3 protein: CASSVGFQETQYF; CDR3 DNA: TGTGCCAGCAGTGTGGGCTTCCAAGAGACCCAGTACTTC
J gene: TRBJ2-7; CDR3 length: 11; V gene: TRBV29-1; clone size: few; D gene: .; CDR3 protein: CSVVSSYEQYF; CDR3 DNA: TGCAGCGTTGTTTCCTCCTACGAGCAGTACTTC
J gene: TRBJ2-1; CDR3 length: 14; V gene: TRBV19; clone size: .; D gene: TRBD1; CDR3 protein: CASSIGTGDNEQFF; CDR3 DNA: TGTGCCAGTAGTATTGGGACAGGGGACAATGAGCAGTTCTTC
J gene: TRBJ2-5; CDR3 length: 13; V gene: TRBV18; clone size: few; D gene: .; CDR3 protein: CASSANGRETQYF; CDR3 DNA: TGTGCCAGCTCAGCTAACGGTCGGGAGACCCAGTACTTC
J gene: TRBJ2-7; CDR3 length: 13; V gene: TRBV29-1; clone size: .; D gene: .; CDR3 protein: CSVPGLDVAEQYF; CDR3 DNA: TGCAGCGTTCCCGGCCTCGATGTGGCCGAGCAGTACTTC
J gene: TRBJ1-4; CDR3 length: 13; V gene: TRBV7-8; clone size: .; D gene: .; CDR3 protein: CASSQGRDEKLFF; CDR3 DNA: TGTGCCAGCAGCCAGGGACGGGATGAAAAACTGTTTTTT
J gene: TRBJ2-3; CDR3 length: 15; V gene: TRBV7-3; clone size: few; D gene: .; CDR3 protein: CASSIEPGSTDTQYF; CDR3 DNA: TGTGCCAGCAGCATCGAGCCGGGAAGCACAGATACGCAGTATTTT
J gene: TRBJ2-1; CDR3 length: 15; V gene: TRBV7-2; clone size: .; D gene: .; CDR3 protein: CASSGTYRPYNEQFF; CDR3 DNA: TGTGCCAGCAGCGGGACCTACCGGCCCTACAATGAGCAGTTCTTC
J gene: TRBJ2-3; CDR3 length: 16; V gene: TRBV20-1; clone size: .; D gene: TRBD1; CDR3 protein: CSARIGQGISTDTQYF; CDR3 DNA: TGCAGTGCTAGAATCGGACAGGGGATTAGCACAGATACGCAGTATTTT
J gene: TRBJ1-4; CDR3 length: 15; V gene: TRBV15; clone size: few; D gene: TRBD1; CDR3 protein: CATEQGDGTNEKLFF; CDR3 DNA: TGTGCCACCGAGCAGGGGGACGGAACTAATGAAAAACTGTTTTTT
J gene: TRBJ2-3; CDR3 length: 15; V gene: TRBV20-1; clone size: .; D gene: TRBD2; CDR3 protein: CSATPGTRPTDTQYF; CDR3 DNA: TGCAGTGCAACTCCCGGGACTAGGCCCACAGATACGCAGTATTTT
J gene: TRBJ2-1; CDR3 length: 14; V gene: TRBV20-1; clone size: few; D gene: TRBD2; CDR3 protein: CSARVPSGGNEQFF; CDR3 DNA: TGCAGTGCTAGGGTTCCTAGCGGGGGCAATGAGCAGTTCTTC
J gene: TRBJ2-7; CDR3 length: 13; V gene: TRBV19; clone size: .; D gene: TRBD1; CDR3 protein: CASSTTGIYEQYF; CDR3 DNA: TGTGCCAGTAGCACGACAGGGATCTACGAGCAGTACTTC
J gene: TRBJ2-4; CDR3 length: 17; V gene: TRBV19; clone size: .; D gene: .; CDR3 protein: CASSIKDGRSAKNIQYF; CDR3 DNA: TGTGCCAGTAGTATTAAAGATGGACGCTCGGCCAAAAACATTCAGTACTTC
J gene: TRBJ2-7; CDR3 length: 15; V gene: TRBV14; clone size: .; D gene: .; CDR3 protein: CASSQATRGSYEQYF; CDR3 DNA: TGTGCCAGCAGCCAGGCCACGAGGGGGTCCTACGAGCAGTACTTC
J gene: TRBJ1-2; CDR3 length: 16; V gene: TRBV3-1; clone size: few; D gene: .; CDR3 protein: CASSQRMADLNYGYTF; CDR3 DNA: TGTGCCAGCAGTCAAAGGATGGCGGACCTTAACTATGGCTACACCTTC
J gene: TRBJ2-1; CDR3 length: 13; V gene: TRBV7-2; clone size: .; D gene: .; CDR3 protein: CASSFERSNEQFF; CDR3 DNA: TGTGCCAGCAGCTTTGAGAGAAGCAATGAGCAGTTCTTC
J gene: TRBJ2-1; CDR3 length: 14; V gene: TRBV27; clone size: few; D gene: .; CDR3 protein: CASSFNSAYNEQFF; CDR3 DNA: TGTGCCAGCAGTTTTAACAGCGCATACAATGAGCAGTTCTTC
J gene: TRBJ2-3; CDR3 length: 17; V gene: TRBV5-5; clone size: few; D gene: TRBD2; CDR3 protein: CASSLDSGRAFSDTQYF; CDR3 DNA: TGTGCCAGCAGCTTGGACAGCGGGAGGGCCTTTTCAGATACGCAGTATTTT
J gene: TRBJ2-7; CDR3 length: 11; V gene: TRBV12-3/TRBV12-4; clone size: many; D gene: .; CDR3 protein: CASSSSGEQYF; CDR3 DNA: TGTGCCAGCAGTTCTTCTGGGGAGCAGTACTTC
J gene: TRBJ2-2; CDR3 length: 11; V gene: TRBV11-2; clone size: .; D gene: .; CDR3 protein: CASSGGGELFF; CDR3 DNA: TGTGCCAGCAGTGGGGGCGGGGAGCTGTTTTTT
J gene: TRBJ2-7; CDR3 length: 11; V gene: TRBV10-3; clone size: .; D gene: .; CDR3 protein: CAIRSAYEQYF; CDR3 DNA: TGTGCCATCAGGTCAGCCTACGAGCAGTACTTC
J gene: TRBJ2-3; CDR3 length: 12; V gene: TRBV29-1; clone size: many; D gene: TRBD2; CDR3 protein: CSSGGETDTQYF; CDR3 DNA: TGCAGCTCGGGAGGGGAAACAGATACGCAGTATTTT
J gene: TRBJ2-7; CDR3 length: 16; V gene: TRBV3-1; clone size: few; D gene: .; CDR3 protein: CASSQDIGGRDYEQYF; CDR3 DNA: TGTGCCAGCAGCCAAGATATCGGGGGCCGAGACTACGAGCAGTACTTC
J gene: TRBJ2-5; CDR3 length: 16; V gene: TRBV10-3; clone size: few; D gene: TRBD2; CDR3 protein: CAISVVAGVLQETQYF; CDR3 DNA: TGTGCCATCAGTGTGGTAGCGGGGGTGCTCCAAGAGACCCAGTACTTC
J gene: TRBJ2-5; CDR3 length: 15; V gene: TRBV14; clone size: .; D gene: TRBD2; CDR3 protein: CASSHRLAGVETQYF; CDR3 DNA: TGTGCCAGCAGCCATCGACTAGCGGGAGTGGAGACCCAGTACTTC
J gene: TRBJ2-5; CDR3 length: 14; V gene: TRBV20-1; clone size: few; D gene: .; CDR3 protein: CSARTPGSQETQYF; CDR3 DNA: TGCAGTGCTAGAACTCCCGGGAGCCAAGAGACCCAGTACTTC
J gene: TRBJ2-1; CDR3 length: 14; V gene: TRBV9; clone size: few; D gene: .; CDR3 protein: CASSAGKEYNEQFF; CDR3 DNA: TGTGCCAGCAGCGCCGGTAAAGAATACAATGAGCAGTTCTTC
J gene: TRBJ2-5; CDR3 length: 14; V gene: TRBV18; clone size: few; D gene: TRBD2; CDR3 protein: CASSPPGSGETQYF; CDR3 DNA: TGTGCCAGCTCACCACCGGGTAGCGGGGAGACCCAGTACTTC
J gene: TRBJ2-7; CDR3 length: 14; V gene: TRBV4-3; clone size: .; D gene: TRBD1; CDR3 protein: CASSRGTGADEQYF; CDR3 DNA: TGCGCCAGCAGCCGGGGGACAGGGGCAGACGAGCAGTACTTC
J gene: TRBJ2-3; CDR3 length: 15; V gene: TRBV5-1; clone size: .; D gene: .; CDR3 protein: CASSLGGYAADTQYF; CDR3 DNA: TGCGCCAGCAGCTTGGGTGGGTATGCAGCAGATACGCAGTATTTT
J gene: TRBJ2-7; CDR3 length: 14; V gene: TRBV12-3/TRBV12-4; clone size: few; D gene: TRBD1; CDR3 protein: CASRLTGSSYEQYF; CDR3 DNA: TGTGCCAGCAGATTGACAGGGAGCTCCTACGAGCAGTACTTC
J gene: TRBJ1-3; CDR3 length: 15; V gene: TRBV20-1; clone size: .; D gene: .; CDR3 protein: CSARDGRSSGNTIYF; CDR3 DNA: TGCAGTGCTAGAGATGGTCGCAGTTCTGGAAACACCATATATTTT
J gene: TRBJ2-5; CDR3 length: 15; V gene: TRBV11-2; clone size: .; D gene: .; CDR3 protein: CASSLGADKRETQYF; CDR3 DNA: TGTGCCAGCAGCTTAGGGGCGGACAAAAGAGAGACCCAGTACTTC
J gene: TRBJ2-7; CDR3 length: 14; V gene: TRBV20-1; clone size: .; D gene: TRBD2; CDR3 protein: CSVAGGREVYEQYF; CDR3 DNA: TGCAGTGTAGCCGGGGGGCGGGAGGTCTACGAGCAGTACTTC
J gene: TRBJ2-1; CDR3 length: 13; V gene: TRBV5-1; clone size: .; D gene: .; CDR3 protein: CASSLAVQGEQFF; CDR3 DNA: TGCGCCAGCAGCTTGGCGGTACAGGGAGAGCAGTTCTTC
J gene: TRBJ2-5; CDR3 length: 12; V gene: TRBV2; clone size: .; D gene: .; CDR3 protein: CASRVGKETQYF; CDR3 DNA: TGCGCCAGCAGAGTAGGGAAAGAGACCCAGTACTTC
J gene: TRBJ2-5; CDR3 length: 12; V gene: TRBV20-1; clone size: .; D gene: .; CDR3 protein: CSAMTSYETQYF; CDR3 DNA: TGCAGTGCTATGACTAGTTACGAGACCCAGTACTTC
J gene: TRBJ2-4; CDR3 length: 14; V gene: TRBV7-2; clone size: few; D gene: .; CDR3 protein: CASSPPGGSYIQYF; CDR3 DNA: TGTGCCAGCAGCCCCCCGGGGGGCTCGTACATTCAGTACTTC
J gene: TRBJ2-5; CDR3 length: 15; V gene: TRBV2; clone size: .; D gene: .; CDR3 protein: CASSEDSGYQETQYF; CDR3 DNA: TGTGCCAGCAGTGAAGACAGCGGGTACCAAGAGACCCAGTACTTC